This TCR beta chain stems from a study of OX40 agonist ivuxolimab in advanced cancers. General study results and limits: Partial responders at 0.1-3.0 mg/kg had among the lowest clonal expansion.

Patients were ruled out by autoimmune disease history or systemic immunosuppression. TCRdb keeps only in-frame clones here, not all; method: immunoSEQ multiplex PCR. The repertoire holds about 60,000 clones, roughly 84% seen once, with about 0.75% in the top ten. Regarding this clone: What it binds is unknown.

Germline V gives CDR1 SGHNT, CDR2 YENEEA. The V end lost 0 bases, the J end lost 4 bases, and 25 bases lay between the germline ends. This CDR3 contains 20 residues. The rearrangement joins TRBV11-3 to TRBJ2-1; D may be TRBD1 (7 bases). The sequencing used CD4+ or CD8+ T cells sorted from blood, collected in a trial of the OX40 agonist ivuxolimab. The clonotype was recovered from an adult with an advanced solid tumor such as melanoma, head and neck, liver or kidney cancer. The CDR3 DNA follows: TGTGCCAGCAGCTTAGATCAGGTAGGTGGGGTGCCAGGGGGGTACAATGAGCAGTTCTTC. Protein: CASSLDQVGGVPGGYNEQFF.